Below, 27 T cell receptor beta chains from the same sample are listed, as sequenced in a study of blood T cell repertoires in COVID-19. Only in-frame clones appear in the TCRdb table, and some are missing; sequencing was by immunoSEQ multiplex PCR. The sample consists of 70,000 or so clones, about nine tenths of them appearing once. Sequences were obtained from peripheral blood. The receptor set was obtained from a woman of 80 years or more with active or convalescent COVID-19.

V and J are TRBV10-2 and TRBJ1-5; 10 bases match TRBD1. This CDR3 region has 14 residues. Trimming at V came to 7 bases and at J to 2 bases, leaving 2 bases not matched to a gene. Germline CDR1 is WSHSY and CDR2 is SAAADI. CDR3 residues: CASTGTGGNQPQHF. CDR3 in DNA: TGCGCCAGCACGGGGACAGGGGGCAATCAGCCCCAGCATTTT.

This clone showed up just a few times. The CDR3 sequence: CASSSGPDEQFF. In DNA form, the CDR3 reads TGTGCCAGCAGCTCCGGTCCCGATGAGCAGTTCTTC. The chain employs TRBV11-3 and TRBJ2-1; D is undetermined. Germline loops: CDR1 SGHNT, CDR2 YENEEA. The CDR3 has 12 residues. V was clipped by 4 bases and J by 8 bases, with 9 bases between them. Filled out from reference TRBV11-3 and TRBJ2-1, the complete variable domain reads EAGVVQSPRYKIIEKKQPVAFWCNPISGHNTLYWYLQNLGQGPELLIRYENEEAVDDSQLPKDRFSAERLKGVDSTLKIQPAELGDSAVYLCASSSGPDEQFFGPGTRLTVL.

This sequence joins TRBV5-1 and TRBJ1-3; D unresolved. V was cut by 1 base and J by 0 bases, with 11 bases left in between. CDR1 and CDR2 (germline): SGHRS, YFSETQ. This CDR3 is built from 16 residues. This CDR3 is CASSLTPSHSGNTIYF. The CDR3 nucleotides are TGCGCCAGCAGCTTGACCCCCTCACACTCTGGAAACACCATATATTTT.

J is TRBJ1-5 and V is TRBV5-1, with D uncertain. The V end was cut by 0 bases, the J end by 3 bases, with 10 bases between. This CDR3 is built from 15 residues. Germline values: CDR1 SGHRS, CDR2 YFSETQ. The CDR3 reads CASSLGAGTNQPQHF. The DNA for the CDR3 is TGCGCCAGCAGCTTGGGGGCTGGAACCAATCAGCCCCAGCATTTT.

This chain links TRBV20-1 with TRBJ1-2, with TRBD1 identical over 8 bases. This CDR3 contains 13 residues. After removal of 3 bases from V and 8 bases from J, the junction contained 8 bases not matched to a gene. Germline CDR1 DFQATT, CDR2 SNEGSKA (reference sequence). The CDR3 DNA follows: TGCAGTGCTAGTCCGGACAGGGAGGGAGGCTACACCTTC. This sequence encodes CSASPDREGGYTF.

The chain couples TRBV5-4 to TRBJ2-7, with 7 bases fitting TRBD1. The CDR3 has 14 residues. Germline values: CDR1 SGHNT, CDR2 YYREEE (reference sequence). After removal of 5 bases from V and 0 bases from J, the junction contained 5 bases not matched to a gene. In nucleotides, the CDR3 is TGTGCCAGCAGAAGGCAGGGGGTCTCCTACGAGCAGTACTTC. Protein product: CASRRQGVSYEQYF.

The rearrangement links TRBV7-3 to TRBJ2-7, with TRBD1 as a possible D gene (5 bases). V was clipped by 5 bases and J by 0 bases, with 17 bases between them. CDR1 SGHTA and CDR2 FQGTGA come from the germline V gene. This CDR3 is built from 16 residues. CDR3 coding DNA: TGTGCCAGCAGCCCGAACCCAGGCGACAGCTCCTACGAGCAGTACTTC. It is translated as CASSPNPGDSSYEQYF.

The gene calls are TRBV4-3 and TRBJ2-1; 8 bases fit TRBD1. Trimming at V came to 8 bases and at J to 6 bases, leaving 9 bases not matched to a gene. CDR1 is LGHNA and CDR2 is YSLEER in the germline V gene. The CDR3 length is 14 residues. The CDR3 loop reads CASPSTGAVNEQFF. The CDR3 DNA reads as TGCGCCAGCCCCTCGACAGGGGCAGTCAATGAGCAGTTCTTC.

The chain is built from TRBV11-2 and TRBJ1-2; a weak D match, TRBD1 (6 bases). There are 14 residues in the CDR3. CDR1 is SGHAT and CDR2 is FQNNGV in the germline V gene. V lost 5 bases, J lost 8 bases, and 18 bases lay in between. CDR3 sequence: CASSPTTQGGGYTF. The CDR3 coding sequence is TGTGCCAGCAGCCCTACCACACAGGGTGGCGGCTACACCTTC.

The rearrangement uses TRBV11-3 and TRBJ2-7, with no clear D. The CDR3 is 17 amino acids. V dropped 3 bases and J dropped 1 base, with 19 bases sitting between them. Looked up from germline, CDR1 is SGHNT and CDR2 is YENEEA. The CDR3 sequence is CASSFIRISDVSYEQYF. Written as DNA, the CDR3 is TGTGCCAGCAGCTTTATCAGGATATCCGATGTATCCTACGAGCAGTACTTC.

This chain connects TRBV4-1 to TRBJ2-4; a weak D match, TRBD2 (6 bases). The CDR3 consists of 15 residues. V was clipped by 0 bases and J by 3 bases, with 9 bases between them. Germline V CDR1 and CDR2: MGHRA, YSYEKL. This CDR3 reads CASSQEFSGKNIQYF. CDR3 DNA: TGCGCCAGCAGCCAAGAGTTTAGCGGCAAAAACATTCAGTACTTC.

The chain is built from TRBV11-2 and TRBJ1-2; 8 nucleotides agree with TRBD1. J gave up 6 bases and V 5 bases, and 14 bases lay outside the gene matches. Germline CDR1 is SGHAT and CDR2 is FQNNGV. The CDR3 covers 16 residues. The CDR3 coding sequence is TGTGCCAGCAGCCAAACTTACCGGGACAGGCAAAATGGCTACACCTTC. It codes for CASSQTYRDRQNGYTF.

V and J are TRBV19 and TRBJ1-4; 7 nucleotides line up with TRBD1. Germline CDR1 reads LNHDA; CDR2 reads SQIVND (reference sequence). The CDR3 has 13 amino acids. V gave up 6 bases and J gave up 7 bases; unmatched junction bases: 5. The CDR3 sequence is CASRPGGGEKLFF. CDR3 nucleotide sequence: TGTGCCAGTAGACCAGGGGGTGGTGAAAAACTGTTTTTT.

In nucleotides, the CDR3 is TGTGCCAGTAGAACGGACAGAGACACCGGGGAGCTGTTTTTT. Residues: CASRTDRDTGELFF. This rearrangement joins TRBV19 to TRBJ2-2; perhaps TRBD1 as D (6 bases). The length of the CDR3 is 14 residues. The V end lost 6 bases, the J end lost 3 bases, and 11 bases lay between the germline ends. The germline V gene encodes CDR1 LNHDA and CDR2 SQIVND (reference sequence).

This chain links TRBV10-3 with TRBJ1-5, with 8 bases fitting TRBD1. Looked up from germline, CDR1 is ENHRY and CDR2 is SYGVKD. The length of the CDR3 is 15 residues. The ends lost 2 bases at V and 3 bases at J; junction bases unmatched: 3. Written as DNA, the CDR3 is TGTGCCATCAGTGAGGGACAGGGTCACAATCAGCCCCAGCATTTT. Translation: CAISEGQGHNQPQHF.

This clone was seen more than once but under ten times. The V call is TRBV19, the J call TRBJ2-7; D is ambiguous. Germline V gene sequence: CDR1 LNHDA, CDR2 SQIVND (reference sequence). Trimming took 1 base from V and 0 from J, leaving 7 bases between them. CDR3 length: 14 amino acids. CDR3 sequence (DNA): TGTGCCAGTAGTATAGGACTGGGCTCCTACGAGCAGTACTTC. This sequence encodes CASSIGLGSYEQYF.

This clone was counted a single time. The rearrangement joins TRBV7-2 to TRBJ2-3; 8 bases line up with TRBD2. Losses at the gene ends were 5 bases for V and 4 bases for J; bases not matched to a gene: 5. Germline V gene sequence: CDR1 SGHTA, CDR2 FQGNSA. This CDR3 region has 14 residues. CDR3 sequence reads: CASSMTSASDTQYF. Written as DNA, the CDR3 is TGTGCCAGCAGCATGACTAGCGCCTCAGATACGCAGTATTTT.

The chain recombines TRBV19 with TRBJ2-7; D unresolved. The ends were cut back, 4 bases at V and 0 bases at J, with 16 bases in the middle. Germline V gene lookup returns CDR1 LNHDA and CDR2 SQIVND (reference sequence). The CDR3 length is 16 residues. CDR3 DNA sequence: TGTGCCAGTAGTAATCACCTCGCTTTGAGCTCCTACGAGCAGTACTTC. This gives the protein CASSNHLALSSYEQYF.

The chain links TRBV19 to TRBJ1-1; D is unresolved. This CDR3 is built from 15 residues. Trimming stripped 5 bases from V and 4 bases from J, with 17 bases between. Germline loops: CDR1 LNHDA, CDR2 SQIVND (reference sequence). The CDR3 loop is CASSALLRGGTEAFF. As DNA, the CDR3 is TGTGCCAGTAGTGCCCTTCTACGGGGAGGCACTGAAGCTTTCTTT.

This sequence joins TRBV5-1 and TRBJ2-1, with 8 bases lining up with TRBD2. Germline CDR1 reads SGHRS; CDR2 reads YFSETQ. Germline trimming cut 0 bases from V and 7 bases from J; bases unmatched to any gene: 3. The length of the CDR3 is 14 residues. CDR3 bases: TGCGCCAGCAGCTTGGTAGCGGGAATGAATGAGCAGTTCTTC. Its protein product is CASSLVAGMNEQFF.

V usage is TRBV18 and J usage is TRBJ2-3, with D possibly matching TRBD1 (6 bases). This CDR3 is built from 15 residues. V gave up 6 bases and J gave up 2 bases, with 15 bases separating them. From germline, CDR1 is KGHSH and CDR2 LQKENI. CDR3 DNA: TGTGCCAGCTCGTCCGGTCAGGGGAACACAGATACGCAGTATTTT. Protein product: CASSSGQGNTDTQYF.

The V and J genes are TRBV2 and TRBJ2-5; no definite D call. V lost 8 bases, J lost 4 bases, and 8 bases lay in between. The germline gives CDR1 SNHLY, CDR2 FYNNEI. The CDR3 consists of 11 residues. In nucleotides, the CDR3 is TGTGCCAGCTCGGTTTCAGAGACCCAGTACTTC. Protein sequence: CASSVSETQYF.

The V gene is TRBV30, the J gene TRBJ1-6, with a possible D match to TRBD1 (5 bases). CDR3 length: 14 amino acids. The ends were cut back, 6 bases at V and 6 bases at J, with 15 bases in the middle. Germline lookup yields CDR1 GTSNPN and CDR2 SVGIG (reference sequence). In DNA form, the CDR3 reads TGTGCCTGCTGGGGGAGGTTTGTTAATTCACCCCTCCACTTT. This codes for CACWGRFVNSPLHF.

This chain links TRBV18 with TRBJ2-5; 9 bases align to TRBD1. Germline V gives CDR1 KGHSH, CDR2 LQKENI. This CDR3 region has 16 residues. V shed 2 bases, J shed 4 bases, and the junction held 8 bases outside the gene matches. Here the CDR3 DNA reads TGTGCCAGCTCACCAGGGGACAGGGACTGGGCAGAGACCCAGTACTTC. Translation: CASSPGDRDWAETQYF. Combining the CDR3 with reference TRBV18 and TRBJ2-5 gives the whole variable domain NAGVMQNPRHLVRRRGQEARLRCSPMKGHSHVYWYRQLPEEGLKFMVYLQKENIIDESGMPKERFSAEFPKEGPSILRIQQVVRGDSAAYFCASSPGDRDWAETQYFGPGTRLLVL.

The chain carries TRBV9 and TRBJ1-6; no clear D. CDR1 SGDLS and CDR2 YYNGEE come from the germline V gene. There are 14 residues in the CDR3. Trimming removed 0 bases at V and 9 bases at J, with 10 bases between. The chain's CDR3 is CASSVVEGGSPLHF. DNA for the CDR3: TGTGCCAGCAGCGTAGTTGAGGGCGGTTCACCCCTCCACTTT.

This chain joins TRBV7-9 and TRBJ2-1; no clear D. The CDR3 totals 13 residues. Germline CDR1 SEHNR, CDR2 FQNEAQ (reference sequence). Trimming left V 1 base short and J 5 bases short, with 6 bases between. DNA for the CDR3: TGTGCCAGCAGCTTAGGCAGAAACAATGAGCAGTTCTTC. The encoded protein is CASSLGRNNEQFF.

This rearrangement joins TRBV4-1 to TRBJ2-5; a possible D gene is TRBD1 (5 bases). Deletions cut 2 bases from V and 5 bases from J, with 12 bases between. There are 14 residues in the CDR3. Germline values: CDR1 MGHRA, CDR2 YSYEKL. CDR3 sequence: CASSQSGLRETQYF. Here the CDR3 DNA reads TGCGCCAGCAGCCAATCAGGGTTACGGGAGACCCAGTACTTC.